These 18 T cell receptor beta chains share one sample of origin, sequenced in a study of blood T cell repertoires in COVID-19. TCRdb's table, derived via immunoSEQ multiplex PCR, lists solely in-frame clones and lacks some. The sample lists 100,000 to 120,000 clones; roughly 79% were seen once. The sample was peripheral blood. The receptors here all came from a woman in her 70s with acute or convalescent COVID-19.

This rearrangement joins TRBV28 to TRBJ2-7; 10 bases map to TRBD1. The junction had 8 bases not matched to a gene; V was cut back by 6 bases and J by 6 bases. The CDR3 extends over 14 amino acids. Germline loops: CDR1 MDHEN, CDR2 SYDVKM. CDR3 sequence: CASRRTGGIGEQYF. CDR3 nucleotide sequence: TGTGCCAGCAGGAGGACAGGGGGTATCGGCGAGCAGTACTTC.

This rearrangement joins TRBV3-1 (or the pseudogene TRBV3-2) to TRBJ1-2, with D perhaps matching TRBD1 (5 bases). V dropped 5 bases and J dropped 9 bases, with 13 bases sitting between them. Germline CDR1 and CDR2: LGHDT and YNNKEL (reference sequence). CDR3 length: 12 residues. CDR3 protein: CASSEVEGSYTF. For the CDR3, the DNA is TGTGCCAGCAGCGAAGTGGAGGGGAGCTACACCTTC.

This clone was detected only a few times. J is TRBJ2-7 and V is TRBV7-2; TRBD2 aligns across 9 bases. V dropped 1 base and J dropped 6; count of bases not matched to a gene: 7. This CDR3 is 15 amino acids long. Germline V lookup: CDR1 SGHTA, CDR2 FQGNSA. The CDR3 is CASSLDLAGVGEQYF. The CDR3 region has the DNA TGTGCCAGCAGCTTAGATTTAGCGGGAGTGGGCGAGCAGTACTTC. Based on the CDR3 plus reference TRBV7-2 and TRBJ2-7, the full variable domain is GAGVSQSPSNKVTEKGKDVELRCDPISGHTALYWYRQSLGQGLEFLIYFQGNSAPDKSGLPSDRFSAERTGGSVSTLTIQRTQQEDSAVYLCASSLDLAGVGEQYFGPGTRLTVT.

The chain recombines TRBV7-9 with TRBJ2-5, with a possible D match to TRBD2 (5 bases). Germline CDR1 SEHNR, CDR2 FQNEAQ (reference sequence). Deletions cut 1 base from V and 4 bases from J, with 10 bases between. The CDR3 totals 14 residues. CDR3 region: CASSLDGGRETQYF. The CDR3 DNA reads as TGTGCCAGCAGCTTAGATGGTGGGAGAGAGACCCAGTACTTC.

V and J are TRBV19 and TRBJ2-1; 9 bases fit TRBD1. This CDR3 is 15 amino acids long. Germline CDR1 is LNHDA and CDR2 is SQIVND (reference sequence). Unmatched junction bases numbered 7, after V lost 6 bases and J lost 4 bases. CDR3 loop: CASSKGQGYYNEQFF. CDR3 bases: TGTGCCAGTAGCAAGGGACAGGGATATTACAATGAGCAGTTCTTC.

The chain is built from TRBV9 and TRBJ2-7; D unclear. The germline gives CDR1 SGDLS, CDR2 YYNGEE. Deletions cut 0 bases from V and 0 bases from J, with 7 bases between. The CDR3 is made up of 14 amino acids. CDR3 protein: CASSVGALSYEQYF. CDR3 nucleotide sequence: TGTGCCAGCAGCGTAGGGGCCCTCTCCTACGAGCAGTACTTC. Variable domain in full (rest from reference TRBV9 and TRBJ2-7): DSGVTQTPKHLITATGQRVTLRCSPRSGDLSVYWYQQSLDQGLQFLIQYYNGEERAKGNILERFSAQQFPDLHSELNLSSLELGDSALYFCASSVGALSYEQYFGPGTRLTVT.

V is TRBV18 and J is TRBJ2-2; 12 positions match TRBD2. Germline CDR1 KGHSH, CDR2 LQKENI. After removal of 3 bases from V and 0 bases from J, the junction contained 2 bases not matched to a gene. The CDR3 totals 17 residues. The CDR3 spells CASSPTSGGSNTGELFF. CDR3 coding DNA: TGTGCCAGCTCACCGACTAGCGGGGGTTCGAACACCGGGGAGCTGTTTTTT.

The chain recombines TRBV24-1 with TRBJ2-2, with 9 bases matching TRBD1. Germline V gives CDR1 KGHDR, CDR2 SFDVKD. V trimming: 4 bases; J trimming: 6 bases; junction bases outside the gene matches: 8. The CDR3 loop spans 16 amino acids. CDR3 nucleotides: TGTGCCACCAGTGACCAGAGACAGGGGGGCTCCGGGGAGCTGTTTTTT. Translating it yields CATSDQRQGGSGELFF.

The sample holds many counts of this clone. The V call is TRBV19, the J call TRBJ1-2; 8 nucleotides align to TRBD1. Germline assignment: CDR1 LNHDA and CDR2 SQIVND (reference sequence). The CDR3 length is 13 residues. V shed 4 bases and J 6 bases; nucleotides not matched to a gene: 4. The CDR3, as DNA: TGTGCCAGTAGTAAGGGACAGGAGGATGGCTACACCTTC. This translates into CASSKGQEDGYTF.

The chain carries TRBV27 and TRBJ1-1, with D unresolved. The germline V gene encodes CDR1 MNHEY and CDR2 SMNVEV (reference sequence). This CDR3 spans 14 amino acids. V was cut by 1 base and J by 2 bases, with 8 bases left in between. CDR3 coding DNA: TGTGCCAGCAGTTTATGGGCAGACAACACTGAAGCTTTCTTT. Translation gives CASSLWADNTEAFF.

The CDR3 is CASTPRTSTTGTEAFF. In DNA form, the CDR3 reads TGTGCCAGCACCCCCCGGACAAGTACTACAGGCACTGAAGCTTTCTTT. The V gene is TRBV5-5, the J gene TRBJ1-1; perhaps TRBD1 as D (5 bases). This CDR3 is built from 16 residues. V lost 6 bases and J lost 4, with 22 bases in between. CDR1 and CDR2 from the germline V gene are SGHKS and YYEKEE (reference sequence).

There are a few counts of this clone. V gene TRBV4-3 combines with J gene TRBJ2-3; D not resolved. Germline CDR1 LGHNA, CDR2 YSLEER. The CDR3 length is 15 residues. Trimming removed 2 bases at V and 0 bases at J, with 9 bases between. The CDR3 is CASSQYDTSTDTQYF. The CDR3 coding sequence is TGCGCCAGCAGCCAATATGACACTAGCACAGATACGCAGTATTTT.

This chain joins TRBV7-2 and TRBJ1-1, with D tentatively TRBD1 (5 bases). The CDR3 is made up of 14 amino acids. Trimming removed 1 base from V and 7 bases from J, with 13 bases in between. Per the germline V gene, CDR1 is SGHTA and CDR2 is FQGNSA. In DNA, the CDR3 is TGTGCCAGCAGCTTAGGCGGGACTCGTTTTGAAGCTTTCTTT. Protein product: CASSLGGTRFEAFF.

V is TRBV19 and J is TRBJ2-3; perhaps TRBD2 as D (6 bases). Per germline, CDR1 LNHDA and CDR2 SQIVND (reference sequence). Trimming pared 7 bases from V and 0 bases from J, leaving 11 bases between. The CDR3 consists of 14 residues. The chain's CDR3 is CASTRDASTDTQYF. In nucleotides, the CDR3 is TGTGCCAGTACGCGGGATGCTAGCACAGATACGCAGTATTTT.

This clone was seen just once. The chain links TRBV21-1 to TRBJ2-1; the table's D call TRBD2 went unverified against the DNA. TRBV21-1 constitutes a pseudogene. CDR3 length: 17 residues. Written as DNA, the CDR3 is TGTGCCAGCAGCAAAGGCCCTAGCGGGAGTGGTATCAATGAGCAGTTCTTC. This codes for CASSKGPSGSGINEQFF.

This clone was recorded once. V usage is TRBV9 and J usage is TRBJ1-1; 7 bases fit TRBD1. J gave up 3 bases and V 2 bases, and 4 bases lay outside the gene matches. The CDR3 has 14 amino acids. Germline CDR1 and CDR2: SGDLS and YYNGEE. The CDR3 coding sequence is TGTGCCAGCAGCGTCGGGCAGGGGGACACTGAAGCTTTCTTT. Amino acids: CASSVGQGDTEAFF. The entire variable domain, with the rest obtained from reference TRBV9 and TRBJ1-1, is as follows: DSGVTQTPKHLITATGQRVTLRCSPRSGDLSVYWYQQSLDQGLQFLIQYYNGEERAKGNILERFSAQQFPDLHSELNLSSLELGDSALYFCASSVGQGDTEAFFGQGTRLTVV.

This sequence joins TRBV5-1 and TRBJ2-1, with 8 bases aligning to TRBD2. The J segment lost 10 bases and the V segment lost 2 bases, leaving 5 bases of the junction unmatched. This CDR3 is built from 13 residues. The germline gives CDR1 SGHRS, CDR2 YFSETQ. CDR3 amino acids: CASSFERESEQFF. The DNA for the CDR3 is TGCGCCAGCAGCTTCGAGCGGGAGTCCGAGCAGTTCTTC.

The rearrangement links TRBV28 to TRBJ2-5, with D perhaps matching TRBD2 (6 bases). The V end was cut by 8 bases, the J end by 5 bases, with 24 bases between. CDR3 size: 16 residues. Germline CDR1 reads MDHEN; CDR2 reads SYDVKM. In DNA form, the CDR3 reads TGTGCCAGCGCCAATCGCGGGACGGCTCAGAGGGAGACCCAGTACTTC. Translating it yields CASANRGTAQRETQYF. The variable domain in full, with the rest retrieved from reference TRBV28 and TRBJ2-5, is DVKVTQSSRYLVKRTGEKVFLECVQDMDHENMFWYRQDPGLGLRLIYFSYDVKMKEKGDIPEGYSVSREKKERFSLILESASTNQTSMYLCASANRGTAQRETQYFGPGTRLLVL.